This is a list of T cell receptor beta chains from one sample in a study of vaccination effects on CD4 cells after COVID-19. Antigens for these TCRs are unknown. Profiling relied on immunoSEQ multiplex PCR, and the TCRdb table lists in-frame clones only, not all of them. The sample contains tens of thousands of clones, roughly 74% of which appear only once. The starting material was CD4+ T cells from PBMCs cultured with HCoV-229E spike peptides, obtained before COVID-19 vaccination. Receptors were obtained from a human donor who received a COVID-19 vaccine. The CDR3 runs from the conserved cysteine through the conserved F or W. The D gene is left open where the match is weak. A clone size is listed for some rows: how often the clone was seen (once, few, many), or a class if it is expanded.

D,J,size,V,CDR3,DNA
TRBD1,TRBJ2-3,-,TRBV5-8,CASSLAGQRADTQYF,TGTGCCAGCAGCTTGGCGGGACAGAGGGCGGATACGCAGTATTTT
-,TRBJ1-2,-,TRBV12-3/TRBV12-4,CASSFSTYGYTF,TGTGCCAGCAGTTTTTCTACGTATGGCTACACCTTC
-,TRBJ1-1,once,TRBV6-5,CASSYERATNTEAFF,TGTGCCAGCAGTTATGAACGGGCTACGAACACTGAAGCTTTCTTT
-,TRBJ1-2,-,TRBV30,CAWSVQSGPNYGYTF,TGTGCCTGGAGTGTACAGTCGGGACCTAACTATGGCTACACCTTC
-,TRBJ1-1,-,TRBV5-8,CASPAWWGGPIGTEAFF,TGTGCCAGCCCAGCTTGGTGGGGCGGCCCGATTGGGACTGAAGCTTTCTTT
-,TRBJ2-6,-,TRBV21-1,CASSKEGGSGANVLTF,TGTGCCAGCAGCAAGGAAGGGGGATCTGGGGCCAACGTCCTGACTTTC
TRBD2,TRBJ2-3,medium-sized,TRBV4-3,CASSYGGGNTDTQYF,TGCGCCAGCAGCTACGGGGGGGGTAACACAGATACGCAGTATTTT
-,TRBJ2-1,-,TRBV10-3,CAISEWGIGNNEQFF,TGTGCCATCAGTGAGTGGGGCATCGGGAACAATGAGCAGTTCTTC
-,TRBJ1-4,-,TRBV11-3,CASSFGGDATNEKLFF,TGTGCCAGCAGCTTTGGGGGGGACGCAACTAATGAAAAACTGTTTTTT
-,TRBJ1-1,-,TRBV4-1,CASSQGGAQAFF,TGCGCCAGCAGCCAAGGGGGGGCGCAAGCTTTCTTT
-,TRBJ2-1,-,TRBV20-1,CSASGGGDEQFF,TGCAGTGCTAGTGGGGGAGGCGATGAGCAGTTCTTC
-,TRBJ1-2,-,TRBV5-1,CASSRDQNYGYTF,TGCGCCAGCAGCCGGGACCAAAACTATGGCTACACCTTC
TRBD2,TRBJ2-5,-,TRBV4-2,CASSQDPSGGVETQYF,TGTGCCAGCAGCCAAGATCCTAGCGGGGGGGTTGAGACCCAGTACTTC
-,TRBJ1-5,-,TRBV10-3,CAISDRGSNQPQHF,TGTGCCATCAGTGACAGGGGCAGCAATCAGCCCCAGCATTTT
-,TRBJ1-6,-,TRBV16,CASSRAAPTYNSPLHF,TGTGCCAGCAGCCGGGCAGCTCCTACCTATAATTCACCCCTCCACTTT
-,TRBJ2-2,-,TRBV5-4,CASRYDRNTGELFF,TGTGCCAGCAGATACGACAGGAACACCGGGGAGCTGTTTTTT
-,TRBJ1-1,once,TRBV11-2,CASSYGGNTEAFF,TGTGCCAGCAGCTACGGAGGAAACACTGAAGCTTTCTTT
-,TRBJ2-4,-,TRBV4-1,CASSQEFRTVNIQYF,TGCGCCAGCAGCCAAGAGTTCAGGACAGTTAACATTCAGTACTTC
-,TRBJ1-5,-,TRBV6-5,CASSYSHSSNQPQHF,TGTGCCAGCAGTTACTCGCACAGTTCCAATCAGCCCCAGCATTTT
TRBD1,TRBJ1-2,-,TRBV6-5,CASRVVTGTATF,TGTGCCAGCCGGGTTGTCACAGGGACAGCCACCTTC
TRBD1,TRBJ2-4,-,TRBV18,CASAVQGTKNIQYF,TGTGCCAGCGCCGTACAGGGGACCAAAAACATTCAGTACTTC
TRBD2,TRBJ2-5,-,TRBV19,CASSIGRGGRDQETQYF,TGTGCCAGTAGTATAGGTCGGGGGGGGAGGGACCAAGAGACCCAGTACTTC